This T cell receptor beta chain was retrieved from a study of T cell changes during pregnancy in multiple sclerosis. This table comes from immunoSEQ multiplex PCR, and its TCRdb copy is limited to in-frame clones, with some not included. The sample yields about 68,000 clones, 90% seen once. Material: peripheral blood, obtained in the third trimester of pregnancy. The source of this sequence is a female donor with multiple sclerosis, enrolled in a pregnancy study.

The CDR3 coding sequence is TGCGCCAGCAGCTTGAGGGGGACTAACTATGGCTACACCTTC. Residues: CASSLRGTNYGYTF. The rearrangement links TRBV5-1 to TRBJ1-2; perhaps TRBD1 as D (6 bases). Per germline, CDR1 SGHRS and CDR2 YFSETQ. The germline V and J ends were trimmed by 1 base and 0 bases, with 7 bases remaining between them. CDR3 length: 14 residues.